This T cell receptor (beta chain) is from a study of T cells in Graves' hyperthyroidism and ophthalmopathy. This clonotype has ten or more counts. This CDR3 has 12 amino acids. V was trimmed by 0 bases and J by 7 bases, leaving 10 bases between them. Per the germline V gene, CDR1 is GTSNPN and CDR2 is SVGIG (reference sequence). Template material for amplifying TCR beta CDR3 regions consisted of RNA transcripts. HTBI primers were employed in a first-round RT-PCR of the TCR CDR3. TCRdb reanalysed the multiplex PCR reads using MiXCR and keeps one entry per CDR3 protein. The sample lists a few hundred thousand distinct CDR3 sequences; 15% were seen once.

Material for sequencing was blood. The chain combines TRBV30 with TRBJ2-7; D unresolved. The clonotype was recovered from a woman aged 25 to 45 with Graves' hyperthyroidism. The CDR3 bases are TGTGCCTGGAGTGTAGGCCCTTTAGAGCAGTACTTC. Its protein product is CAWSVGPLEQYF.